This passage covers 6 T cell receptor beta chains from one sample sequenced in a study of lymphopenia after photon versus proton radiotherapy. The repertoire was sequenced with immunoSEQ multiplex PCR; TCRdb's copy has only in-frame clones and lacks some. In the table there are 65,000 to 85,000 clones, around 90% of which are singletons. The source was peripheral blood, collected from a patient treated with photon-based radiotherapy. The receptors were gathered from a woman aged 35 to 49 with cholangiocarcinoma.

The V gene is TRBV6-1, the J gene TRBJ2-1; D remains unclear. This CDR3 contains 12 residues. Germline assignment: CDR1 MNHNS and CDR2 SASEGT. Deletions cut 4 bases from V and 4 bases from J, with 5 bases between. In nucleotides, the CDR3 is TGTGCCAGCAGTGGGCTATACAATGAGCAGTTCTTC. Protein sequence: CASSGLYNEQFF.

The CDR3: CASSTRGTGGTEAFF. The CDR3 DNA sequence: TGTGCCAGCAGCACCCGTGGGACAGGGGGCACTGAAGCTTTCTTT. The chain uses TRBV5-6 and TRBJ1-1; 11 nucleotides align to TRBD1. CDR3 length equals 15 residues. Looked up from germline, CDR1 is SGHDT and CDR2 is YYEEEE. V lost 4 bases, J lost 4 bases, and 6 bases stayed unmatched.

The chain couples TRBV25-1 to TRBJ2-1; a weak D match, TRBD2 (5 bases). Trimming shortened V by 3 bases and J by 13 bases, and 16 bases separated the two germline ends. This CDR3 is built from 13 residues. The germline CDR1 and CDR2 sequences are MGHDK and SYGVNS. In DNA form, the CDR3 reads TGTGCCAGCAGTGACCCCCCTGACTACCTTCAGTTCTTC. Translation: CASSDPPDYLQFF.

Comment on this clone: The junction shows a germline mismatch at one end, possibly a read error. The gene calls are TRBV7-7 and TRBJ2-1; 7 bases map to TRBD1. The length of the CDR3 is 14 residues. The germline CDR1 and CDR2 sequences are SSHAT and FNYEAQ (reference sequence). CDR3 sequence reads: CASSLGRGRDEQFF. Written as DNA, the CDR3 is TGTGCTAGCAGCTTGGGTAGGGGGCGCGATGAGCAGTTCTTC.

The chain combines TRBV29-1 with TRBJ1-2; D remains unclear. Germline V gene sequence: CDR1 SQVTM, CDR2 ANQGSEA. The V end lost 0 bases, the J end lost 0 bases, and 14 bases lay between the germline ends. The CDR3 runs to 16 residues. This CDR3 is CSVEDHWEAANYGYTF. Written as DNA, the CDR3 is TGCAGCGTTGAAGATCATTGGGAGGCCGCTAACTATGGCTACACCTTC.

Here the CDR3 reads CASSQIEGRNTEAFF. DNA for the CDR3: TGTGCCAGCAGCCAAATCGAGGGGAGGAACACTGAAGCTTTCTTT. The V and J genes are TRBV14 and TRBJ1-1; possibly TRBD1 for D (5 bases). CDR3 length: 15 residues. V was clipped by 2 bases and J by 1 base, with 11 bases between them. Germline assignment: CDR1 SGHDN and CDR2 FVKESK.